The T cell receptor beta chain described here comes from a study of human T cells and chemical hapten exposure. Study-level information: Chiefly women, the patients showed alopecia areata, totalis or universalis. Study-level findings and limits: After DPC sensitization, TCRs above 1 in 1000 frequency showed no change.

Worth noting for this clonotype: Its target is not known.

As to time point: pre-sensitization, week 0. Treatment noted: therapeutic diphenylcyclopropenone sensitization with weekly scalp DPC. TCRdb recomputed calls from the RACE reads with MiXCR, one row per CDR3 protein. The repertoire holds 50,000 to 70,000 distinct CDR3 sequences, with 9.9% as singletons. The source material was whole blood, sampled in connection with sensitization to the hapten diphenylcyclopropenone (DPC). The clonotype was recovered from a man aged 40-50 years with alopecia areata. Some clones in this sample may be carry-over from other donors' samples.

CDR3 DNA: TGTGCCAGTAGTATGACGGGAAGAGGTTCCGATGAGCAGTTCTTC. Its translation: CASSMTGRGSDEQFF. The chain is built from TRBV19 and TRBJ2-1; a weak D match, TRBD2 (5 bases). The germline CDR1 and CDR2 sequences are LNHDA and SQIVND (reference sequence). The CDR3 consists of 15 residues. Trimming removed 3 bases from V and 8 bases from J, with 17 bases in between. Variable domain in full (rest from reference TRBV19 and TRBJ2-1): DGGITQSPKYLFRKEGQNVTLSCEQNLNHDAMYWYRQDPGQGLRLIYYSQIVNDFQKGDIAEGYSVSREKKESFPLTVTSAQKNPTAFYLCASSMTGRGSDEQFFGPGTRLTVL.